Listed here is a single T cell receptor (beta chain). Antigen unknown. The source of the sample is a study of shared clonotypes between healthy human individuals. Study-wide results and limits: Generally, naive subsets (rather than memory subsets) showed larger estimated richness. In contrast to clonotypes shared by all four donors, non-shared clonotypes had lower generation probabilities. Clonotype sharing across donors was expected to vary with sequencing depth.

V gave up 3 bases and J gave up 2 bases, with 7 bases separating them. Germline assignment: CDR1 SGHDN and CDR2 FVKESK. The CDR3 is 13 residues long. Repertoires were generated with immunoSEQ multiplex PCR, while TCRdb's copy carries only in-frame clones and drops some. The repertoire holds about a million clones, 60% to 85% seen once, with 0.89% in the top ten. The sequenced material came from memory CD4+ T cells from PBMCs. Noted subset: CD45RA-negative fraction. The rearrangement uses TRBV14 and TRBJ1-1, with D uncertain. The sequence derives from a man aged 18 to 29 in good health. Some clones in this sample may be carry-over from other donors' samples. Here the CDR3 DNA reads TGTGCCAGCAGCCAGACCAGTAACACTGAAGCTTTCTTT. Its protein product is CASSQTSNTEAFF.